The present TCR beta chain was sequenced within a study of neurological immune-mediated disorders. V was pared by 4 bases and J by 2 bases, with 5 bases of the junction left unmatched. The germline V gene has CDR1 MNHNS and CDR2 SASEGT. The CDR3 consists of 15 residues. The cDNA was generated by 5'RACE with 10-nucleotide random UMIs. From 15-18 subjects, each sequencing run yielded over 170 million TCR-beta sequences. Each CDR3 protein gets one entry after TCRdb re-called the 5' RACE reads with MiXCR. The sample records about 50,000 distinct CDR3 sequences, 7% to 10% being singletons. This clonotype was picked up many times. Time point denoted: longitudinal time-point 3. Healthy controls consisted of blood bank volunteers in Maryland, USA. Unsorted libraries were prepared from 2 million PBMCs held at -80 C.

Sequenced material: PBMCs. The clonotype originates from a woman aged 35 to 49 in good health. This sequence joins TRBV6-1 and TRBJ2-7; 10 bases align to TRBD2. As DNA, the CDR3 is TGTGCCAGCAGTGGAGGACTAGCGGTTACCTACGAGCAGTACTTC. Amino acid sequence: CASSGGLAVTYEQYF.